This TCR beta chain was documented in a study of blood T cell repertoires in COVID-19. The ends were cut back, 5 bases at V and 7 bases at J, with 11 bases in the middle. This CDR3 has 12 residues. Germline loops: CDR1 MDHEN, CDR2 SYDVKM. TCRdb's copy holds only in-frame clones and misses some; the assay was immunoSEQ multiplex PCR. Seen here are about 110,000 clones, about four fifths observed once, and the top ten hold approximately 4.1%. The source material was peripheral blood. This rearrangement joins TRBV28 to TRBJ1-2; D is unclear. This TCR was sampled from a woman in her sixties or seventies with acute or convalescent COVID-19. The chain's CDR3 is CASSLTSLGYTF. DNA for the CDR3: TGTGCCAGCAGTCTAACTTCCCTTGGCTACACCTTC.